Given below is one T cell receptor (beta chain) in context. Its antigen is unidentified. Autoimmune disease history or systemic immunosuppression meant exclusion. The data were obtained in a study of OX40 agonist ivuxolimab in advanced cancers. The CDR3 consists of 14 residues. Per the germline V gene, CDR1 is LGHNA and CDR2 is YNFKEQ. Trimming stripped 4 bases from V and 6 bases from J, with 13 bases between. Assay used: immunoSEQ multiplex PCR; TCRdb lists only in-frame clones, some missing. The top ten clones hold 4.6% of a sample with 40,000 to 65,000 clones, 84% of them seen once. Whole-study findings and limits: Some patients without response likewise showed low normalized clonal expansion.

The gene calls are TRBV4-2 and TRBJ1-5; perhaps TRBD1 as D (5 bases). Specimen: CD4+ or CD8+ T cells sorted from blood, collected in a trial of the OX40 agonist ivuxolimab. The clonotype originates from an adult with an advanced solid tumor such as melanoma, head and neck, liver or kidney cancer. The CDR3 nucleotides read TGTGCCAGCAGCCTTCGGGGGGGTTCTCAGCCCCAGCATTTT. The encoded protein is CASSLRGGSQPQHF.